Listed below are T cell receptor beta chains from one sample, sequenced in a study of tumor-infiltrating lymphocytes in primary liver carcinoma. Each CDR3 protein is one row after TCRdb ran MiXCR on the multiplex PCR reads. The sample has 300,000 to 400,000 distinct CDR3 sequences; approximately 65% are singletons. The sample comprised peripheral blood. Every receptor here comes from a man aged 40-49 years with primary liver carcinoma and hepatitis B virus infection. Both conserved end residues are part of each CDR3. Fields, in order: J gene, V gene, CDR3 protein.

j_gene: TRBJ1-4
v_gene: TRBV6-1
CDR3aa: CASSATRTVEKLFF

j_gene: TRBJ1-1
v_gene: TRBV5-1
CDR3aa: CASGGVNTEAFF

j_gene: TRBJ2-1
v_gene: TRBV4-2
CDR3aa: CASSQGPLTDYNEQFF

j_gene: TRBJ2-2
v_gene: TRBV6-1
CDR3aa: CATQGTINTGELFF

j_gene: TRBJ2-5
v_gene: TRBV11-2
CDR3aa: CASNSGVGIQEIQYF

j_gene: TRBJ2-5
v_gene: TRBV6-1
CDR3aa: CASSETTGRREETQYF

j_gene: TRBJ2-7
v_gene: TRBV29-1
CDR3aa: CGVDGLSQWGYEQYF

j_gene: TRBJ1-1
v_gene: TRBV5-1
CDR3aa: CATRLGGNTGAFF

j_gene: TRBJ2-5
v_gene: TRBV4-1
CDR3aa: CASSPAPSVAPQETQYF

j_gene: TRBJ1-1
v_gene: TRBV29-1
CDR3aa: CSAIENTKAFF

j_gene: TRBJ2-3
v_gene: TRBV5-5
CDR3aa: CASSQGTSGSFWDAQYF

j_gene: TRBJ1-3
v_gene: TRBV7-9
CDR3aa: CASSLRDAGNTIYF

j_gene: TRBJ2-4
v_gene: TRBV12-3/TRBV12-4
CDR3aa: CASSLGFLGPENIQYF

j_gene: TRBJ2-1
v_gene: TRBV5-1
CDR3aa: CVSSPVLGLAYNEQFF

j_gene: TRBJ2-7
v_gene: TRBV7-9
CDR3aa: CASSDQGSGIYEQCF

j_gene: TRBJ2-1
v_gene: TRBV11-2
CDR3aa: CVSKIGGSSHNEQFF

j_gene: TRBJ2-5
v_gene: TRBV7-8
CDR3aa: CASTRGGQQETQYF

j_gene: TRBJ1-4
v_gene: TRBV10-3
CDR3aa: CAISQGEGEKLFF

j_gene: TRBJ2-4
v_gene: TRBV30
CDR3aa: CAWSQAGSSNIRYF

j_gene: TRBJ2-1
v_gene: TRBV19
CDR3aa: CASSPGEYNEQFF

j_gene: TRBJ2-3
v_gene: TRBV7-8
CDR3aa: CASSWGQGGTDTQYF

j_gene: TRBJ1-2
v_gene: TRBV6-1
CDR3aa: CASSKEKGNNYGYTF

j_gene: TRBJ2-1
v_gene: TRBV7-8
CDR3aa: CASSPWVAGGSYNEQFF

j_gene: TRBJ2-1
v_gene: TRBV6-5
CDR3aa: CASSWDPSSYNEQFF

j_gene: TRBJ1-2
v_gene: TRBV30
CDR3aa: CAWSVTRGNYGYTF

j_gene: TRBJ2-3
v_gene: TRBV28
CDR3aa: CASSLEMWGLKDTQYF

j_gene: TRBJ2-4
v_gene: TRBV13
CDR3aa: CASGEERGIQYF

j_gene: TRBJ1-2
v_gene: TRBV6-1
CDR3aa: CASRPSGTYLNYGYTF

j_gene: TRBJ2-7
v_gene: TRBV11-2
CDR3aa: CASSRRADYEQYF

j_gene: TRBJ1-2
v_gene: TRBV10-3
CDR3aa: CAISESWRNNYGYTF

j_gene: TRBJ1-1
v_gene: TRBV28
CDR3aa: CASSWLGVGTHGEAFF

j_gene: TRBJ2-2
v_gene: TRBV4-3
CDR3aa: CASSQDDSVHTGELLF

j_gene: TRBJ2-5
v_gene: TRBV28
CDR3aa: CASSRPQGNEETQYF